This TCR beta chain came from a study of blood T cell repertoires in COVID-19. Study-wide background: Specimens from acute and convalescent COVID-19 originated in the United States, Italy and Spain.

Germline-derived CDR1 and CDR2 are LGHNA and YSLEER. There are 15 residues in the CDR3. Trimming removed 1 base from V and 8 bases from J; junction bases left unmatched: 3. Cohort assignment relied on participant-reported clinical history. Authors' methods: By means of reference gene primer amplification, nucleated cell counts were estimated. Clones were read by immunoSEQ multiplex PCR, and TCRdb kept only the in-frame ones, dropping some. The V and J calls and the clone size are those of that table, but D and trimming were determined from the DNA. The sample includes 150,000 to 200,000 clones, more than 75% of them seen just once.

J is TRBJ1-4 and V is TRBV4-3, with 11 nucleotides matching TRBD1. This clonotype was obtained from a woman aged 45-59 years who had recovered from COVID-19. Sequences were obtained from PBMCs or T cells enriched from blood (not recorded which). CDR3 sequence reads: CASSQAGTGGEKLFF. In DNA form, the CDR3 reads TGCGCCAGCAGCCAAGCCGGGACAGGGGGAGAAAAACTGTTTTTT.